Listed here are 22 T cell receptor beta chains from one sample, sequenced in a study of blood T cell repertoires in COVID-19. The method was immunoSEQ multiplex PCR; TCRdb's version includes in-frame clones alone and lacks a portion of them. The table lists some 73,000 clones, 75% to 95% of them singletons. Sequencing was carried out using peripheral blood. The receptors here all came from a human donor in a cohort sampled during active COVID-19.

J is TRBJ2-3 and V is TRBV5-8, with a possible D match to TRBD1 (5 bases). CDR1 and CDR2 from the germline V gene are SGHTS and YDEGEE. V shed 2 bases and J shed 2 bases, with 12 bases lying between them. The length of the CDR3 is 15 residues. The CDR3 nucleotides read TGTGCCAGCAGCTTAGGTGGGGCGAACACAGATACGCAGTATTTT. Translated, it gives CASSLGGANTDTQYF. Using reference TRBV5-8 and TRBJ2-3 for the parts outside the CDR3, the full variable domain is EAGVTQSPTHLIKTRGQQATLRCSPISGHTSVYWYQQALGLGLQFLLWYDEGEERNRGNFPPRFSGRQFPNYSSELNVNALELEDSALYLCASSLGGANTDTQYFGPGTRLTVL.

CDR3 nucleotide sequence: TGTGCCAGCGACGATACGAGGGCTGGAAACACCATATATTTT. It yields the protein CASDDTRAGNTIYF. The rearrangement links TRBV28 to TRBJ1-3; no clear D. V was cut by 8 bases and J by 2 bases, with 13 bases left in between. Germline-derived CDR1 and CDR2 are MDHEN and SYDVKM. The CDR3 is made up of 14 amino acids.

The chain recombines TRBV25-1 with TRBJ1-3; TRBD1 might be the D (6 bases). This CDR3 comprises 14 residues. Germline V gene sequence: CDR1 MGHDK, CDR2 SYGVNS. V was cut by 3 bases and J by 2 bases, with 8 bases left in between. CDR3 amino acids: CASSDSGAGNTIYF. As DNA, the CDR3 is TGTGCCAGCAGTGATTCAGGGGCTGGAAACACCATATATTTT.

This chain connects TRBV7-2 to TRBJ2-1, with 7 bases identical to TRBD2. The CDR3 consists of 16 residues. Trimming removed 5 bases from V and 10 bases from J; junction bases left unmatched: 17. CDR1 SGHTA and CDR2 FQGNSA come from the germline V gene. Here the CDR3 DNA reads TGTGCCAGCAGCCCCTCTAGCGGCCAAGGTCATCGGGAGCAGTTCTTC. Protein: CASSPSSGQGHREQFF.

The chain is built from TRBV6-5 and TRBJ1-5; D ambiguous. Trimming pared 6 bases from V and 0 bases from J, leaving 12 bases between. The CDR3 is 15 amino acids. Per germline, CDR1 MNHEY and CDR2 SVGAGI. DNA of the CDR3: TGTGCCAGCAGCGTTGACAACGTTAGCAATCAGCCCCAGCATTTT. The encoded protein is CASSVDNVSNQPQHF.

The chain is built from TRBV21-1 and TRBJ2-7; the DNA was not compared with TRBD2, the D call given in the table. TRBV21-1 is annotated as a pseudogene. The CDR3 sequence is 15 residues long. CDR3 amino acids: CASSLREGPPYEQYF. The CDR3 nucleotides read TGTGCCAGCAGCCTTCGGGAGGGGCCTCCCTACGAGCAGTACTTC.

The chain is built from TRBV24-1 and TRBJ2-3; TRBD1 is a possible D gene (6 bases). The germline gives CDR1 KGHDR, CDR2 SFDVKD. V lost 6 bases, J lost 2 bases, and 8 bases lay in between. The CDR3 covers 13 residues. This CDR3 is CATSRDTTDTQYF. Written as DNA, the CDR3 is TGTGCCACCAGTCGGGACACCACAGATACGCAGTATTTT.

The gene calls are TRBV7-2 and TRBJ1-2; 8 positions match TRBD1. The CDR3 has 14 residues. Trimming took 5 bases from V and 5 from J; bases not matched to a gene: 7. CDR1 is SGHTA, CDR2 FQGNSA, per germline. CDR3 sequence (DNA): TGTGCCAGCAGCCCGCAGGGGGCTGGGTATGGCTACACCTTC. This encodes CASSPQGAGYGYTF.

The chain has TRBV7-2 and TRBJ2-5, with 13 bases that match TRBD2. The CDR3 sequence is 17 residues long. V gave up 0 bases and J gave up 7 bases; unmatched junction bases: 8. Germline CDR1 reads SGHTA; CDR2 reads FQGNSA. The CDR3 protein is CASSLAPLAGGEGTQYF. In DNA form, the CDR3 reads TGTGCCAGCAGCTTAGCCCCACTAGCGGGGGGGGAAGGGACCCAGTACTTC. The whole variable domain, remainder taken from reference TRBV7-2 and TRBJ2-5, is GAGVSQSPSNKVTEKGKDVELRCDPISGHTALYWYRQSLGQGLEFLIYFQGNSAPDKSGLPSDRFSAERTGGSVSTLTIQRTQQEDSAVYLCASSLAPLAGGEGTQYFGPGTRLLVL.

The chain uses TRBV19 and TRBJ2-5; D is uncertain. Germline V lookup: CDR1 LNHDA, CDR2 SQIVND (reference sequence). This CDR3 spans 12 amino acids. V lost 5 bases and J 4 bases, leaving 8 bases between the germline ends. The CDR3 coding sequence is TGTGCCAGTAGTCCCTCGGGAGAGACCCAGTACTTC. This encodes CASSPSGETQYF. The full variable domain, completed using reference TRBV19 and TRBJ2-5, is DGGITQSPKYLFRKEGQNVTLSCEQNLNHDAMYWYRQDPGQGLRLIYYSQIVNDFQKGDIAEGYSVSREKKESFPLTVTSAQKNPTAFYLCASSPSGETQYFGPGTRLLVL.

V gene TRBV3-1 (or the pseudogene TRBV3-2) combines with J gene TRBJ2-7; 11 bases agree with TRBD2. The V segment lost 2 bases and the J segment 1 base; nucleotides outside the gene matches: 13. Germline V gene lookup returns CDR1 LGHDT and CDR2 YNNKEL (reference sequence). The CDR3 is 19 amino acids. The CDR3 reads CASSQRKVVGLAGSYEQYF. The CDR3 nucleotides are TGTGCCAGCAGCCAAAGAAAAGTGGTAGGACTAGCGGGTTCCTACGAGCAGTACTTC.

The chain recombines TRBV7-9 with TRBJ1-5; TRBD1 might be the D (5 bases). Germline V gene data show CDR1 as SEHNR and CDR2 as FQNEAQ (reference sequence). The CDR3 spans 14 residues. Trimming took off 4 bases at V and 5 bases at J, with 12 bases between the two ends. In DNA, the CDR3 is TGTGCCAGCAGCTCCCAACAAGGGGATCAGCCCCAGCATTTT. Encoded protein: CASSSQQGDQPQHF.

The gene calls are TRBV6-1 and TRBJ2-3; 9 nucleotides agree with TRBD2. This CDR3 has 16 amino acids. Looked up from germline, CDR1 is MNHNS and CDR2 is SASEGT. V was clipped by 1 base and J by 1 base; unmatched bases: 3. The CDR3 spells CASSEGKRGGTDTQYF. The CDR3 bases are TGTGCCAGCAGTGAAGGCAAGCGGGGGGGCACAGATACGCAGTATTTT.

The V gene is TRBV27, the J gene TRBJ1-2; D unresolved. The V and J ends lost 6 bases and 1 base respectively, with 12 bases between them. The CDR3 runs 14 residues. Germline V gene sequence: CDR1 MNHEY, CDR2 SMNVEV (reference sequence). The CDR3 loop reads CASRITGGNYGYTF. CDR3 DNA sequence: TGTGCCAGCAGGATAACGGGAGGTAACTATGGCTACACCTTC.

In this sample, this clone turned up once. V gene TRBV30 combines with J gene TRBJ1-6, with 7 bases aligning to TRBD1. The CDR3 is made up of 14 amino acids. The V and J ends lost 5 bases and 9 bases, in that order; junction bases with no gene match: 10. Germline V gives CDR1 GTSNPN, CDR2 SVGIG (reference sequence). The chain's CDR3 is CAWVGQAGGSPLHF. The CDR3 DNA sequence: TGTGCCTGGGTAGGACAGGCCGGGGGTTCACCCCTCCACTTT.

The J gene is TRBJ1-2, the V gene TRBV7-8; possible D gene TRBD1, 5 bases. The CDR3 sequence is 16 residues long. The V gene's germline CDR1 is SGHVS and CDR2 FQNEAQ. V lost 3 bases and J 0 bases, leaving 14 bases between the germline ends. CDR3 protein: CASSFRQKPANYGYTF. DNA of the CDR3: TGTGCCAGCAGCTTTCGACAGAAACCAGCTAACTATGGCTACACCTTC.

This clone showed up just once. Written as DNA, the CDR3 is TGTGCCAGCTCACCCAGGGTAGAGGAGACCCAGTACTTC. Protein sequence: CASSPRVEETQYF. The chain has TRBV18 and TRBJ2-5, with TRBD1 as a possible D gene (5 bases). V shed 3 bases and J shed 5 bases, with 10 bases lying between them. The length of the CDR3 is 13 residues. Germline V lookup: CDR1 KGHSH, CDR2 LQKENI.

A remark on this clone: Since a much larger clone is just one base distant, this may be a read error. The chain joins TRBV10-3 to TRBJ1-1; maybe TRBD1 (6 bases). Per germline, CDR1 ENHRY and CDR2 SYGVKD. V lost 7 bases and J lost 1, with 10 bases in between. The CDR3 covers 13 residues. In DNA form, the CDR3 reads TGTGCCATCACCCGGACAGCGAACACTGAAGCTTTCTTT. Its translation: CAITRTANTEAFF.

The CDR3 region is CASSSINSNQPQHF. As DNA, the CDR3 is TGTGCCAGCAGCTCCATCAATAGCAATCAGCCCCAGCATTTT. This chain connects TRBV7-9 to TRBJ1-5, with no clear D. V lost 4 bases and J 0 bases, leaving 7 bases between the germline ends. The V gene's germline CDR1 is SEHNR and CDR2 FQNEAQ (reference sequence). This CDR3 spans 14 amino acids.

The rearrangement uses TRBV9 and TRBJ2-4, with 8 positions matching TRBD2. Germline CDR1 reads SGDLS; CDR2 reads YYNGEE. The CDR3 has 15 amino acids. The ends lost 3 bases at V and 7 bases at J; junction bases unmatched: 9. The CDR3 coding sequence is TGTGCCAGCAGCGGAAGAAGCAGCGGGGGCAACATTCAGTACTTC. Translating it yields CASSGRSSGGNIQYF.

V gene TRBV7-9 combines with J gene TRBJ2-3, with TRBD2 matching over 10 bases. Looked up from germline, CDR1 is SEHNR and CDR2 is FQNEAQ (reference sequence). Trimming at V came to 7 bases and at J to 1 base, leaving 8 bases not matched to a gene. The CDR3 extends over 16 amino acids. The CDR3 protein is CASTQRGGPGTDTQYF. The CDR3 region has the DNA TGTGCCAGCACGCAGCGGGGGGGCCCGGGCACAGATACGCAGTATTTT.

The chain employs TRBV7-9 and TRBJ1-5, with 8 bases identical to TRBD1. V dropped 5 bases and J dropped 4; count of bases not matched to a gene: 7. This CDR3 contains 15 residues. The germline CDR1 and CDR2 sequences are SEHNR and FQNEAQ (reference sequence). The CDR3 sequence: CASSPPWTGNQPQHF. For the CDR3, the DNA is TGTGCCAGCAGCCCACCATGGACAGGGAATCAGCCCCAGCATTTT.